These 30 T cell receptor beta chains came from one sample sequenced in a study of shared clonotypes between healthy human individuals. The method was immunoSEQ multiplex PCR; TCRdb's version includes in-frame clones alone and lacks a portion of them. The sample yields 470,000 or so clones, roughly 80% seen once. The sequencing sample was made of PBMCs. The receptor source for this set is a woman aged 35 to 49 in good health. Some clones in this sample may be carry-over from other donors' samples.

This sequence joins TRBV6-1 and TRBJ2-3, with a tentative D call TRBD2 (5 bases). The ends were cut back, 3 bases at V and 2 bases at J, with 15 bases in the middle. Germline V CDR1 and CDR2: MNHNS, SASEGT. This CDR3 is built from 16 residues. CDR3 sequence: CASSDRGSPTTDTQYF. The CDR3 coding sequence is TGTGCCAGCAGTGATAGAGGGAGCCCTACCACAGATACGCAGTATTTT.

The CDR3 DNA follows: TGTGCCAGCAGCTTAGAAGCCGCCAGGCTAACGAACACCGGGGAGCTGTTTTTT. Amino acids: CASSLEAARLTNTGELFF. J is TRBJ2-2 and V is TRBV11-2, with no clear D. Deletions cut 0 bases from V and 0 bases from J, with 14 bases between. This CDR3 is built from 18 residues. Germline V lookup: CDR1 SGHAT, CDR2 FQNNGV.

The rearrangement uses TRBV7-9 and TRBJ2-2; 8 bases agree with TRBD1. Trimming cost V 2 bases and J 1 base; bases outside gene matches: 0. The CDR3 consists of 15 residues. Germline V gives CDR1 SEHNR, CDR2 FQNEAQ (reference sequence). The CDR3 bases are TGTGCCAGCAGCTTAACAGGGGGGAACACCGGGGAGCTGTTTTTT. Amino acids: CASSLTGGNTGELFF.

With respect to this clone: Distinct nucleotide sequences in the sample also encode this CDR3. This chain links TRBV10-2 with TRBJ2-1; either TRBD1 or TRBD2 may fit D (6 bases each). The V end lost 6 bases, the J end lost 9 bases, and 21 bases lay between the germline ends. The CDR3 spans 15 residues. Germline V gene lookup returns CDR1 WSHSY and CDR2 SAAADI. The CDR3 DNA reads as TGCGCCAGCAGCCCCGGGGGCAGCACGATCAGTGAGCAGTTCTTC. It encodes CASSPGGSTISEQFF.

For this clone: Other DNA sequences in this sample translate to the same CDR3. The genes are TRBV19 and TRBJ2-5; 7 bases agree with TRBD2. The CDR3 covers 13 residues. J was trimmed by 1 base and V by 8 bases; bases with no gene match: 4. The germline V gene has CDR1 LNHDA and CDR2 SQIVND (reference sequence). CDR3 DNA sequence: TGTGCCAGTCGACTAGCCCCCCAAGAGACCCAGTACTTC. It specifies CASRLAPQETQYF. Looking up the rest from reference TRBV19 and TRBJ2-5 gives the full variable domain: DGGITQSPKYLFRKEGQNVTLSCEQNLNHDAMYWYRQDPGQGLRLIYYSQIVNDFQKGDIAEGYSVSREKKESFPLTVTSAQKNPTAFYLCASRLAPQETQYFGPGTRLLVL.

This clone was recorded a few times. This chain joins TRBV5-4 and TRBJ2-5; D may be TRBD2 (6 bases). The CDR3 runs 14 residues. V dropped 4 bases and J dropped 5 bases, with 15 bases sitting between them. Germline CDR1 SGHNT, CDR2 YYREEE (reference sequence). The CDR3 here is CASSDRRARETQYF. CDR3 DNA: TGTGCCAGCAGCGACCGGAGGGCGAGGGAGACCCAGTACTTC.

CDR3 coding DNA: TGTGCCAGCAGGGACGGGACTTCCACCGGGGAGCTGTTTTTT. Translating gives CASRDGTSTGELFF. The chain recombines TRBV7-2 with TRBJ2-2; a possible D gene is TRBD2 (6 bases). The CDR3 runs to 14 residues. Trimming removed 6 bases at V and 4 bases at J, with 12 bases between. From germline, CDR1 is SGHTA and CDR2 FQGNSA.

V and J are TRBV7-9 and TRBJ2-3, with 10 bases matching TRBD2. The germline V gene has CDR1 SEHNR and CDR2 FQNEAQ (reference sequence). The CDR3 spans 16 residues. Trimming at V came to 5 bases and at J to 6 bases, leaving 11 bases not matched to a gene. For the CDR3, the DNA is TGTGCCAGCAGCCTCCCTGGGGCTAGCGGGAGTGATACGCAGTATTTT. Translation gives CASSLPGASGSDTQYF. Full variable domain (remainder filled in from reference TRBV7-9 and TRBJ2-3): DTGVSQNPRHKITKRGQNVTFRCDPISEHNRLYWYRQTLGQGPEFLTYFQNEAQLEKSRLLSDRFSAERPKGSFSTLEIQRTEQGDSAMYLCASSLPGASGSDTQYFGPGTRLTVL.

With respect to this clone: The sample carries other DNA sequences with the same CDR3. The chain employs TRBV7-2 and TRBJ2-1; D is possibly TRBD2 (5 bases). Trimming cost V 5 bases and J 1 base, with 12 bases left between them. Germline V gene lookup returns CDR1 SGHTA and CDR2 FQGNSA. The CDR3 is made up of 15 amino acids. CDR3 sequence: CASSLSVSSYNEQFF. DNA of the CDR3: TGTGCCAGCAGCCTTAGCGTCAGTTCCTACAATGAGCAGTTCTTC.

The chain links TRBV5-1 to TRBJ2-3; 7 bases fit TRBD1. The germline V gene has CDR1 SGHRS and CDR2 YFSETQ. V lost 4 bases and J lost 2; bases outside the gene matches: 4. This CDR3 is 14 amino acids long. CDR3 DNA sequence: TGCGCCAGCAGCGGGACAGTCAACACAGATACGCAGTATTTT. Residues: CASSGTVNTDTQYF.

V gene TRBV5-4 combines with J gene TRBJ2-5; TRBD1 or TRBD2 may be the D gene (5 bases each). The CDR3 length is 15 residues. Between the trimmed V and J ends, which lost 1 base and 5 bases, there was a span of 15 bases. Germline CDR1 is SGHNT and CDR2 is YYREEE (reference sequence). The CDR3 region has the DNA TGTGCCAGCAGCTTGCGGTCACGAGGGGACGAGACCCAGTACTTC. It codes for CASSLRSRGDETQYF. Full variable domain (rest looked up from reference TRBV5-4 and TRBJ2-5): ETGVTQSPTHLIKTRGQQVTLRCSSQSGHNTVSWYQQALGQGPQFIFQYYREEENGRGNFPPRFSGLQFPNYSSELNVNALELDDSALYLCASSLRSRGDETQYFGPGTRLLVL.

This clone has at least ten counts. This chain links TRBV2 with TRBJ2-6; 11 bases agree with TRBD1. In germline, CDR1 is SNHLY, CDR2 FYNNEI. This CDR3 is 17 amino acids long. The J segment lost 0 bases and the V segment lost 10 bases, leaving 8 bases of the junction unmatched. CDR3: CATSGTGGSSGANVLTF. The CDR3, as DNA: TGTGCCACATCCGGGACAGGGGGATCCTCTGGGGCCAACGTCCTGACTTTC.

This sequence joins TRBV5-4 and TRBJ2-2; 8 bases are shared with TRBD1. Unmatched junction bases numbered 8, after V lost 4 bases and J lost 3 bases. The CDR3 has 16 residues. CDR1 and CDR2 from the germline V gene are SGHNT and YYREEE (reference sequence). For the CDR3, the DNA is TGTGCCAGCAGCCCCCGGACAGGGCTATACACCGGGGAGCTGTTTTTT. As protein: CASSPRTGLYTGELFF.

CDR3 sequence: CASSPRTGGLLDQPQHF. The CDR3 nucleotides read TGTGCCAGCAGTCCTAGGACAGGGGGCCTATTGGATCAGCCCCAGCATTTT. The chain combines TRBV27 with TRBJ1-5; 11 bases match TRBD1. J gave up 5 bases and V 5 bases, and 11 bases lay outside the gene matches. The germline gives CDR1 MNHEY, CDR2 SMNVEV (reference sequence). The CDR3 length is 17 residues.

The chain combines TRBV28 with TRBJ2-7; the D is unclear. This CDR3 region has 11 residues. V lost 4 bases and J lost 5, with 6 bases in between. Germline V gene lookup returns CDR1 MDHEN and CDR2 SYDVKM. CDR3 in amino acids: CASSSPHEQYF. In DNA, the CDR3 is TGTGCCAGCAGTTCCCCTCACGAGCAGTACTTC.

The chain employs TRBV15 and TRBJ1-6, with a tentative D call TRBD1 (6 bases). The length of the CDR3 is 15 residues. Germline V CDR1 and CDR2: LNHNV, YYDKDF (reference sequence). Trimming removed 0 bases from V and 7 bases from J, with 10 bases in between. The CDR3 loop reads CATSRETGRNSPLHF. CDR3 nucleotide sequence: TGTGCCACCAGCAGAGAGACAGGACGAAATTCACCCCTCCACTTT.

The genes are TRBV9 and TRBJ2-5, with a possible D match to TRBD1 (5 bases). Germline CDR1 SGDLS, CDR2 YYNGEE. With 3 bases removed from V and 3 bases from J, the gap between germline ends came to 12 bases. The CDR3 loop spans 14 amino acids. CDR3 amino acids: CASSERGDEETQYF. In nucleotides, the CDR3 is TGTGCCAGCAGCGAAAGGGGCGACGAAGAGACCCAGTACTTC.

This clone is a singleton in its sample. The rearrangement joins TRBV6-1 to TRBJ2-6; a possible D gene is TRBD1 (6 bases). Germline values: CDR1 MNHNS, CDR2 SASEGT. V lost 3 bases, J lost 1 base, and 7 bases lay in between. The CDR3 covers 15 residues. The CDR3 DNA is TGTGCCAGCAGTGAGCAGGGGTCTGGGGCCAACGTCCTGACTTTC. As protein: CASSEQGSGANVLTF.

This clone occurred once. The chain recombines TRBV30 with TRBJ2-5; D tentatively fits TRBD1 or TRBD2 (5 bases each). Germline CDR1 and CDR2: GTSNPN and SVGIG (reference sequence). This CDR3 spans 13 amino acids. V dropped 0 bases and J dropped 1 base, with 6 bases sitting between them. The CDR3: CAWSVGTQETQYF. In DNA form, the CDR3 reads TGTGCCTGGAGTGTCGGGACCCAAGAGACCCAGTACTTC.

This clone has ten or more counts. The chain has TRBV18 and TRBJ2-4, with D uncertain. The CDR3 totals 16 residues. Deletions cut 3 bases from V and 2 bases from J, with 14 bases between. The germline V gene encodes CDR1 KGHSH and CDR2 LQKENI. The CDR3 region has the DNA TGTGCCAGCTCACCTCGAGTTGCGTCCACCAAAAACATTCAGTACTTC. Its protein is CASSPRVASTKNIQYF.

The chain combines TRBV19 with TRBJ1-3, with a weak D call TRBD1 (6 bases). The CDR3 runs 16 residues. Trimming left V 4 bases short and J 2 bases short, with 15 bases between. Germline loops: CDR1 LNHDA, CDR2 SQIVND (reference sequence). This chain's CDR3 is CASSKDRQPPGNTIYF. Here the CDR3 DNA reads TGTGCCAGTAGTAAAGACAGGCAACCTCCTGGAAACACCATATATTTT.

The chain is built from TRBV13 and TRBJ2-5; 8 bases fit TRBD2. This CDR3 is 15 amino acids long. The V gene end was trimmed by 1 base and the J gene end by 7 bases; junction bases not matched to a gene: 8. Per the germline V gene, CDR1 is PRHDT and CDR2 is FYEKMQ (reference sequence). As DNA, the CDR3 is TGTGCCAGCAGCTTAGTTGGGGACGGGAGGGGGACCCAGTACTTC. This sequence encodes CASSLVGDGRGTQYF.

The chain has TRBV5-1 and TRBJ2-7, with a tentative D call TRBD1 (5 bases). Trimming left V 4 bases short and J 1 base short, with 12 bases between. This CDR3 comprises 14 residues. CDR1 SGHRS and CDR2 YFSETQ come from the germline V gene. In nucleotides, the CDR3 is TGCGCCAGCAGCCCAGGGTCACAGTCCTACGAGCAGTACTTC. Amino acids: CASSPGSQSYEQYF.

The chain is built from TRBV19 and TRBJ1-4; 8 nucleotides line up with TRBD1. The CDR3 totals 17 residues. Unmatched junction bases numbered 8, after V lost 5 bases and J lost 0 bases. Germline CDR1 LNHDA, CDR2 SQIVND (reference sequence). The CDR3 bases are TGTGCCAGTAGTGCCGGGACAGGCTTCGCAACTAATGAAAAACTGTTTTTT. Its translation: CASSAGTGFATNEKLFF.

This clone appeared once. CDR3 bases: TGTGCCTGGAGGCCGGGCCACACCGGGGAGCTGTTTTTT. Its translation is CAWRPGHTGELFF. V is TRBV30 and J is TRBJ2-2; D gene unclear. The length of the CDR3 is 13 residues. The germline CDR1 and CDR2 sequences are GTSNPN and SVGIG (reference sequence). Trimming pared 3 bases from V and 3 bases from J, leaving 8 bases between. The whole variable domain, remainder taken from reference TRBV30 and TRBJ2-2, is SQTIHQWPATLVQPVGSPLSLECTVEGTSNPNLYWYRQAAGRGLQLLFYSVGIGQISSEVPQNLSASRPQDRQFILSSKKLLLSDSGFYLCAWRPGHTGELFFGEGSRLTVL.

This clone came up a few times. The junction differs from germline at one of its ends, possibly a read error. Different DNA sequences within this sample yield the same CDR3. The CDR3 reads CASSFSGYEQYF. The CDR3 DNA reads as TGCGCCAGCAGCTTTAGCGGCTACGAGCAGTACTTC. The genes are TRBV5-4 and TRBJ2-7, with D perhaps TRBD2 (6 bases). CDR1 is SGHNT and CDR2 is YYREEE in the germline V gene (reference sequence). The CDR3 has 12 amino acids. The full variable domain, its missing parts supplied by reference TRBV5-4 and TRBJ2-7, is ETGVTQSPTHLIKTRGQQVTLRCSSQSGHNTVSWYQQALGQGPQFIFQYYREEENGRGNFPPRFSGLQFPNYSSELNVNALELDDSALYLCASSFSGYEQYFGPGTRLTVT.

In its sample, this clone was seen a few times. The CDR3 spells CASSLRGFGYEQYF. The CDR3 DNA reads TGTGCCAGCAGCTTGCGGGGGTTTGGTTACGAGCAGTACTTC. V is TRBV5-6 and J is TRBJ2-7, with D maybe TRBD2 (6 bases). The germline V and J ends were trimmed by 1 base and 4 bases, with 12 bases remaining between them. From germline, CDR1 is SGHDT and CDR2 YYEEEE. The CDR3 contains 14 residues.

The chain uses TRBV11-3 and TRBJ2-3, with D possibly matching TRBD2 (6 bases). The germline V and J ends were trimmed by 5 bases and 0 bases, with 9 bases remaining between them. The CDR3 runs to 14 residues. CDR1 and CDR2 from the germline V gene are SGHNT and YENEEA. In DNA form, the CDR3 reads TGTGCCAGCAGCCTAGCGCCTAGCACAGATACGCAGTATTTT. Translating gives CASSLAPSTDTQYF. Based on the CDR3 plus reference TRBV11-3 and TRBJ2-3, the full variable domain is EAGVVQSPRYKIIEKKQPVAFWCNPISGHNTLYWYLQNLGQGPELLIRYENEEAVDDSQLPKDRFSAERLKGVDSTLKIQPAELGDSAVYLCASSLAPSTDTQYFGPGTRLTVL.

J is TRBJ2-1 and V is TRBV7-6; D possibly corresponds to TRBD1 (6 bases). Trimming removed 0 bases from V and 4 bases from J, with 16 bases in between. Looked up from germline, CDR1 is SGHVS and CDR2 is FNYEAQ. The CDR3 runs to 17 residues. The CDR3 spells CASSLAPGQNSYNEQFF. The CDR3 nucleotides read TGTGCCAGCAGCTTAGCGCCCGGACAGAACTCTTACAATGAGCAGTTCTTC.

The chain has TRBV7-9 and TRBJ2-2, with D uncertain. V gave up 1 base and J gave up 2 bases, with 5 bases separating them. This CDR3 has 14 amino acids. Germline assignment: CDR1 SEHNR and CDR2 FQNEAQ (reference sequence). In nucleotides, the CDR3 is TGTGCCAGCAGCTTAGACGTAAACACCGGGGAGCTGTTTTTT. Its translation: CASSLDVNTGELFF. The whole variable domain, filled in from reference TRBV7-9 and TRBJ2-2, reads DTGVSQNPRHKITKRGQNVTFRCDPISEHNRLYWYRQTLGQGPEFLTYFQNEAQLEKSRLLSDRFSAERPKGSFSTLEIQRTEQGDSAMYLCASSLDVNTGELFFGEGSRLTVL.